Sequencing of this T cell receptor (beta chain) was carried out in a study of blood T cell repertoires in COVID-19. The table came from immunoSEQ multiplex PCR; TCRdb's copy has only in-frame clones and leaves some out. This sample carries about 110,000 clones, more than 75% of them seen once, and the ten largest clones take 2% to 2.5%. The count of this clone is one. This TCR was recovered from a human donor in a cohort sampled during active COVID-19. Source material: peripheral blood.

DNA of the CDR3: TGCGCCAGCAGCCGCCTCGGACACTCGAACACTGAAGCTTTCTTT. Encoded protein: CASSRLGHSNTEAFF. The rearrangement uses TRBV4-1 and TRBJ1-1; D is possibly TRBD1 (5 bases). The CDR3 sequence is 15 residues long. Germline CDR1 is MGHRA and CDR2 is YSYEKL. Deletions cut 4 bases from V and 1 base from J, with 13 bases between.